This T cell receptor (beta chain) was sequenced during a study of beta chain features in type 1 diabetes. For the study at large: Patient and healthy donor groups were alike in age, gender and cell yields. All samples yielded some 100,000,000 examined sorted cells. Study-level results: Patients with Type 1 diabetes showed moderately but significantly shorter TCRB CDR3s in all four CD4+ subsets.

CD4+ cells of the naive, central memory, regulatory and stem cell-like memory types were sorted via CD45RO/CCR7/CD25/CD127/CD95/CD27. In all sorted populations, purity surpassed 98%. Reverse transcribing all isolated RNA meant expressed TCRB transcripts were sequenced. The protocol was immunoSEQ multiplex PCR, while the TCRdb copy is restricted to in-frame clones and leaves out a portion. The data show hundreds of thousands of clones, about 14% seen once. Trimming shortened V by 8 bases and J by 3 bases, and 14 bases separated the two germline ends. The CDR3 is made up of 15 amino acids. From germline, CDR1 is SNHLY and CDR2 FYNNEI. Details on this clone: Its antigen is unidentified.

The chain has TRBV2 and TRBJ1-6; D is ambiguous. The source is a man younger than 35 with type 1 diabetes. Sequencing input: naive CD4+ T cells from blood. The CDR3 DNA reads TGTGCCAGCGGAACGAAAGGGTTCTATAATTCACCCCTCCACTTT. Translated, it gives CASGTKGFYNSPLHF.